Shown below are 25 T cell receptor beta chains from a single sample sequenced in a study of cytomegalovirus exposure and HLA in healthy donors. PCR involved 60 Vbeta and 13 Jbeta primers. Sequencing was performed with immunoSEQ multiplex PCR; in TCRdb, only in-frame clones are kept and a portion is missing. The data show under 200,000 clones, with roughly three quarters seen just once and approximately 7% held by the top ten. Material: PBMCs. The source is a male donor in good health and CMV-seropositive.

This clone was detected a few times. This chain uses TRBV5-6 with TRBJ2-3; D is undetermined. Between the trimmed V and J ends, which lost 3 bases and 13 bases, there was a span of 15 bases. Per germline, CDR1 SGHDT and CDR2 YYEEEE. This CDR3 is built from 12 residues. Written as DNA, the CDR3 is TGTGCCAGCAGCTCTCTTGACTCCCGGGAGTATTTT. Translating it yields CASSSLDSREYF.

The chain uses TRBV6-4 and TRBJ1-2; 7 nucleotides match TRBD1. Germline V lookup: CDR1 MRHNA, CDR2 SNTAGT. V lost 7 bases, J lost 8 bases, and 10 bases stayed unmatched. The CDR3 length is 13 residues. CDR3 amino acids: CASTGTDLEGYTF. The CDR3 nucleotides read TGTGCCAGCACCGGGACAGACCTCGAGGGCTACACCTTC.

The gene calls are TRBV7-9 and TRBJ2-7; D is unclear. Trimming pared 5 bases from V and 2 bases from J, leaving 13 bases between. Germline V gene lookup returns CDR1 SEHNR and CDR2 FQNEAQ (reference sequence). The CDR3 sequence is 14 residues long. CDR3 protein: CASSPLLRPYEQYF. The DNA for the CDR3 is TGTGCCAGCAGCCCCCTTTTGCGGCCCTACGAGCAGTACTTC.

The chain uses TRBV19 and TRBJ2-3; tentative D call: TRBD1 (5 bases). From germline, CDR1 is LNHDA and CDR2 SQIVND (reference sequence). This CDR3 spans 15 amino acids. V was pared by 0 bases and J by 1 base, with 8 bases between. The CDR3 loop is CASSIEGPRTDTQYF. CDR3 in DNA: TGTGCCAGTAGTATAGAGGGGCCACGCACAGATACGCAGTATTTT.

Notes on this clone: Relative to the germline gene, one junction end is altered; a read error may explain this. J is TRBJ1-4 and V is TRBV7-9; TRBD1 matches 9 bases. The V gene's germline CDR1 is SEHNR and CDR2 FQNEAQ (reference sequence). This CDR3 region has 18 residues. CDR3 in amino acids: CSSSLVPGQGATNEKLFF. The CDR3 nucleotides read TGTTCCAGCAGCTTAGTCCCGGGACAGGGAGCAACTAATGAAAAACTGTTTTTT.

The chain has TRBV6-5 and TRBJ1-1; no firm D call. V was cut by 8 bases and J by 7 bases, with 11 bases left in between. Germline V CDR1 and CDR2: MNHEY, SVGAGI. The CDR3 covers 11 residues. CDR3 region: CASLRAGEAFF. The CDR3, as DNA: TGTGCCAGCCTTCGAGCAGGTGAAGCTTTCTTT.

The CDR3 DNA reads TGTGCCAGCTCACCGGGACAGGGATTTCAGCCCCAGCATTTT. It codes for CASSPGQGFQPQHF. V usage is TRBV18 and J usage is TRBJ1-5; TRBD1 matches 9 bases. The V segment lost 3 bases and the J segment 6 bases; nucleotides outside the gene matches: 3. Germline values: CDR1 KGHSH, CDR2 LQKENI. The CDR3 contains 14 residues.

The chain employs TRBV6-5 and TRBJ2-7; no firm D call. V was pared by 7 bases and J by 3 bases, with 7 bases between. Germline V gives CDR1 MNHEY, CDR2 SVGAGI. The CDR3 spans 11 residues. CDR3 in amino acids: CASTQNYEQYF. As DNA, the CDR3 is TGTGCCAGCACCCAGAACTACGAGCAGTACTTC.

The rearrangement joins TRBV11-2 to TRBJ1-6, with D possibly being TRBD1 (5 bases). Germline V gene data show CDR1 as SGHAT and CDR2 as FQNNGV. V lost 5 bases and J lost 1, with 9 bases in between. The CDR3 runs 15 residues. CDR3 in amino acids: CASSPDKSYNSPLHF. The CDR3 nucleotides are TGTGCCAGCAGCCCGGACAAGTCCTATAATTCACCCCTCCACTTT.

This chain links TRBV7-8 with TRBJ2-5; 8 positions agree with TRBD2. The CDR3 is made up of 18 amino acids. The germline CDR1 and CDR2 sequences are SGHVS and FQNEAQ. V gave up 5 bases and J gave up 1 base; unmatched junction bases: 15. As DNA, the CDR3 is TGTGCCAGCAGCCTTATCTCGGGGGGGCCCCCGCCCCAAGAGACCCAGTACTTC. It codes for CASSLISGGPPPQETQYF.

The CDR3, as DNA: TGTGCCAGCAGATCTAACGGACAGGGGAGGAACGAGCAGTACTTC. Protein product: CASRSNGQGRNEQYF. The genes are TRBV5-4 and TRBJ2-5; 9 bases are a match to TRBD1. The last part of the DNA fits TRBJ2-7 better; the J call may be wrong. The CDR3 is 15 residues long. Germline V gives CDR1 SGHNT, CDR2 YYREEE (reference sequence).

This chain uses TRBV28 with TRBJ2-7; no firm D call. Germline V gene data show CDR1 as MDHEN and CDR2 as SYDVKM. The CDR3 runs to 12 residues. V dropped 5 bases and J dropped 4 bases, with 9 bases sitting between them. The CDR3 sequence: CASSPSEYEQYF. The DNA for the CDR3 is TGTGCCAGCAGTCCGAGCGAGTACGAGCAGTACTTC.

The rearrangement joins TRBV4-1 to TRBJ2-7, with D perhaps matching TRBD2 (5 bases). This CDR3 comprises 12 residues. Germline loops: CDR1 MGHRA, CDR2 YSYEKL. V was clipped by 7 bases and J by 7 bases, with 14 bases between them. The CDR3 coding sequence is TGCGCCAGCAACCGGACTGCCGTGGAGCAGTACTTC. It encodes CASNRTAVEQYF.

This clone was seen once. The CDR3 protein is CASSSTGGNLEQYF. The CDR3 DNA sequence: TGTGCCAGCAGTTCGACAGGGGGGAACCTCGAGCAGTACTTC. This sequence joins TRBV6-5 and TRBJ2-7; TRBD1 agrees at 9 bases. This CDR3 comprises 14 residues. After removal of 4 bases from V and 6 bases from J, the junction contained 7 bases not matched to a gene. CDR1 and CDR2 (germline): MNHEY, SVGAGI.

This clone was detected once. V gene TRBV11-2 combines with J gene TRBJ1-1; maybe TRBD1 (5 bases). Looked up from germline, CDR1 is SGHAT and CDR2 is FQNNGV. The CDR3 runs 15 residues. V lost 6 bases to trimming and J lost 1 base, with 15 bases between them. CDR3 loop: CASRLDRNPNTEAFF. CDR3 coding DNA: TGTGCCAGCAGACTCGACAGAAACCCGAACACTGAAGCTTTCTTT.

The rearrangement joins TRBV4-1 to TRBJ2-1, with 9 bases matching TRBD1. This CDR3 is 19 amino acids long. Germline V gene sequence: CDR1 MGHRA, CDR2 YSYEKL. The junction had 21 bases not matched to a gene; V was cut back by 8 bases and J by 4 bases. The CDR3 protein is CASAGGTGKTPTLYNEQFF. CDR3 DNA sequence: TGCGCCAGCGCAGGAGGGACAGGGAAAACCCCAACCCTGTACAATGAGCAGTTCTTC.

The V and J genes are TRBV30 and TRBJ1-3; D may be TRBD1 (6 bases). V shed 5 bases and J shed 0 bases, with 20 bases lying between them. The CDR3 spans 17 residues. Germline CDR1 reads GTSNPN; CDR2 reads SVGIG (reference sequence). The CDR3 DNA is TGTGCCTGGGGTAACACAGGGCTTAGGGCCTCTGGAAACACCATATATTTT. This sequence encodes CAWGNTGLRASGNTIYF.

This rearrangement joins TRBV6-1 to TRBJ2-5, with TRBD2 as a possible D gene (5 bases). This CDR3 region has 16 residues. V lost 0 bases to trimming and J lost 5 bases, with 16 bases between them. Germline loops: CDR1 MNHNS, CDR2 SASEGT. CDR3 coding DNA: TGTGCCAGCAGTGAAGCCGGGGTAAGGGTCATTGAGACCCAGTACTTC. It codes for CASSEAGVRVIETQYF.

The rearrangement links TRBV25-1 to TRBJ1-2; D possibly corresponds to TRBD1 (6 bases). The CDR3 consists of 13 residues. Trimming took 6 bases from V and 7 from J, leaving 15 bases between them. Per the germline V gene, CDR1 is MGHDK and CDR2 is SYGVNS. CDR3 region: CASRAPGEGGYTF. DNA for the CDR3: TGTGCCAGCAGGGCCCCAGGGGAGGGTGGCTACACCTTC.

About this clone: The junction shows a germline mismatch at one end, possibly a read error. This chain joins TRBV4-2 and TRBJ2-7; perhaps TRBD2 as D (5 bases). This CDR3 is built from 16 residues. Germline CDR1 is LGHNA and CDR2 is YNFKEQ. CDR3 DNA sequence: TGTGCCAGCAGTCAAGGAGGCACTACAACCCTCGAGGAGCAGTACTTC. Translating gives CASSQGGTTTLEEQYF.

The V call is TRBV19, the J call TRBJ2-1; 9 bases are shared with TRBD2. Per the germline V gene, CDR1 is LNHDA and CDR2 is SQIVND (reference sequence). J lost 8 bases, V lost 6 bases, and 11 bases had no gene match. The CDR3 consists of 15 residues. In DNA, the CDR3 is TGTGCCAGTAGGAGGCTAGCGGGGAAGGGGGATGAGCAGTTCTTC. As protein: CASRRLAGKGDEQFF.

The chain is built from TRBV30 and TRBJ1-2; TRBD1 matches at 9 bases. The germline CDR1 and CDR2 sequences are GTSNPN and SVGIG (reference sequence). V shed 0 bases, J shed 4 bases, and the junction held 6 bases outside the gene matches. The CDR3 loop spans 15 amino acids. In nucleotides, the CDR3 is TGTGCCTGGAGTGTGGGGACAGGGTCCTTCTATGGCTACACCTTC. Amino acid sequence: CAWSVGTGSFYGYTF. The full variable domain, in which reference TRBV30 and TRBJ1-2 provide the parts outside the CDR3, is SQTIHQWPATLVQPVGSPLSLECTVEGTSNPNLYWYRQAAGRGLQLLFYSVGIGQISSEVPQNLSASRPQDRQFILSSKKLLLSDSGFYLCAWSVGTGSFYGYTFGSGTRLTVV.

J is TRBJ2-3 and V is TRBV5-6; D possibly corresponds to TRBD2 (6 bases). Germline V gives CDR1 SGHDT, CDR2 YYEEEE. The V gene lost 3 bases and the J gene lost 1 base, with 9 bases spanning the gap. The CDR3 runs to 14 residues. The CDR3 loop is CASSSGTRTDTQYF. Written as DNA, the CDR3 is TGTGCCAGCAGCTCCGGGACTCGCACAGATACGCAGTATTTT.

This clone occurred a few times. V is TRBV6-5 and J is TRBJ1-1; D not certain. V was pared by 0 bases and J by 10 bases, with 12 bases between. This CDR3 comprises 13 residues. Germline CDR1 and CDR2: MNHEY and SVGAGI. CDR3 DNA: TGTGCCAGCAGTTACTCGAGAAAGGAGAGAGCTTTCTTT. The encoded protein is CASSYSRKERAFF.

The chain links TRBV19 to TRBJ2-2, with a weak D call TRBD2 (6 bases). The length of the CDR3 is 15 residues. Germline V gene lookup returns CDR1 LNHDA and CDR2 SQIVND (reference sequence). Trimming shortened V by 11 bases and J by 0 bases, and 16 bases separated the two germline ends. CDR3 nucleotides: TGTGCCTCCAATCATGCGGGGCCGAACACCGGGGAGCTGTTTTTT. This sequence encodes CASNHAGPNTGELFF.